This TCR beta chain was found in a study of blood T cell repertoires in COVID-19. Whole-study context: COVID-19 samples from acute and convalescent phases originated in the United States, Italy and Spain. Nucleic acid was either cDNA or gDNA, and it came from T cells, B-cell-depleted T cells, or PBMCs.

Followed longitudinally, the Seattle patients had been enrolled during active infection. Under the authors' procedure: Researchers report that nucleated cell counts were estimated from reference gene primer amplification. TCRdb keeps only in-frame clones here, not all; method: immunoSEQ multiplex PCR. V, J and clone size were drawn from that table, and D and trimming were deduced from the DNA. The sample records around 400,000 clones, 87% being singletons. The CDR3 loop spans 15 amino acids. The V end lost 4 bases, the J end lost 2 bases, and 15 bases lay between the germline ends. The germline V gene encodes CDR1 SGHRS and CDR2 YFSETQ.

The source of this sequence is a woman in her fifties or sixties with COVID-19, enrolled during active disease. The chain employs TRBV5-1 and TRBJ1-1; tentative D call: TRBD1 (6 bases). The sequenced sample was peripheral blood. The CDR3 nucleotides are TGCGCCAGCAGCATAGGACCCGGGACAAACACTGAAGCTTTCTTT. Translating gives CASSIGPGTNTEAFF.